The clone carrying this TCR beta chain was found many times. This entry belongs to a study of blood T cell repertoires in COVID-19. Study-level background: The study drew acute and convalescent COVID-19 samples from the United States, Italy and Spain. Sources were T cells, B-cell-depleted T cells, or PBMCs; the material itself was cDNA or gDNA.

This CDR3 spans 15 amino acids. With 3 bases clipped from V and 7 bases from J, the junction kept 4 bases outside the gene matches. In germline, CDR1 is LNHNV, CDR2 YYDKDF (reference sequence). Generated by immunoSEQ multiplex PCR, the TCRdb table keeps only in-frame clones and is missing some. The sample lists about 140,000 clones, 70% to 85% occurring once. The rearrangement joins TRBV15 to TRBJ1-6, with 9 nucleotides matching TRBD1. The sequence was obtained from a woman older than 75 in a cohort sampled during active or convalescent COVID-19. The sample taken for sequencing was peripheral blood. The chain's CDR3 is CATSRTGTGNSPLHF. Written as DNA, the CDR3 is TGTGCCACCAGCAGGACCGGGACAGGGAATTCACCCCTCCACTTT. The full variable domain, its missing parts supplied by reference TRBV15 and TRBJ1-6, is DAMVIQNPRYQVTQFGKPVTLSCSQTLNHNVMYWYQQKSSQAPKLLFHYYDKDFNNEADTPDNFQSRRPNTSFCFLDIRSPGLGDTAMYLCATSRTGTGNSPLHFGNGTRLTVT.